Listed here is a single TCR beta chain. The antigen it binds to is not known. Base qualities are not provided; no much larger clone lies one nucleotide away. This record comes from a study of blood T cell repertoires in COVID-19 (TCRdb year 2020). In the study overall: Collaborator samples came from the United States, Italy and Spain and covered acute and convalescent phases of COVID-19. HLA class I and class II types, where available, came from metadata supplied by the sample provider rather than from assay-based typing. The samples were drawn from the first 160 participants of the ongoing ImmuneRACE study and from 1,254 subjects provided by 6 global collaborators. The repertoires were released in a freely available public database intended as a resource for research on the immune response to SARS-CoV-2. Sample metadata almost always included a de-identified subject ID, COVID-19 status, age in years and sex. Subjects who had been exposed to COVID-19, were actively infected with it, or had recovered from it provided the deeply sampled blood TCRbeta repertoires that made up the dataset. The prospective study material was composed of cDNA or gDNA derived from T cells, B-cell-depleted T cells, or PBMCs. The research as a whole found: How much clinical and demographic metadata was included differed by source and by participant, and the metadata was provided uncurated.

The CDR1 and CDR2 encoded by the germline V gene (reference sequence) are SGHNT and YYREEE. Reading from cysteine to phenylalanine, the CDR3 counts 14 amino acids. Only the CDR3 DNA is retained, 42 bases long and in frame from the first base. The trim is 4 bases for V and 6 bases for J, with a gap of 13 bases between the germline ends. At one collaborating source in Seattle, patients were enrolled during active infection and were followed longitudinally through the course of disease. Whole blood was collected in K2EDTA tubes by collaborating institutions according to the institutions' own protocols. For TCRbeta analysis, collaborators shipped samples in one of three forms: frozen whole blood, isolated PBMCs, or DNA extracted from either of those sample types. TCRbeta CDR3 regions were amplified from genomic DNA using the immunoSEQ Assay, a bias-controlled multiplex PCR. The paper's data handling went like this. The number of nucleated cells in each sample was estimated from the amplification of reference gene primers within the assay. Sequence reads were collapsed and filtered to measure the absolute abundance of every unique TCRbeta CDR3 rearrangement. For each sample, productive Simpson clonality was calculated by taking the square root of Simpson's diversity index across productive rearrangements. Drawn from immuneACCESS, this table holds only the in-frame rearrangements with V and J called that TCRdb kept. Clones are partly lost; checked studies trace under half to an unresolved V gene and leave the rest unexplained. V, J and clone size are those of that table, while D and trimming were read from the DNA. The sample data list 150,000 to 200,000 clones, and roughly 89% of these were observed just once. The top ten constitute under 15% of the sample.

Sequencing was carried out using peripheral blood. This receptor was identified in a woman between 70 and 85 years old with COVID-19, enrolled during active disease. The chain was built from TRBV5-4 and TRBJ2-2; there is no confident call for the D gene. CDR3 reads: CASSLEGVAGELFF. The DNA sequence is as follows: TGTGCCAGCAGCCTGGAAGGAGTGGCCGGGGAGCTGTTTTTT.